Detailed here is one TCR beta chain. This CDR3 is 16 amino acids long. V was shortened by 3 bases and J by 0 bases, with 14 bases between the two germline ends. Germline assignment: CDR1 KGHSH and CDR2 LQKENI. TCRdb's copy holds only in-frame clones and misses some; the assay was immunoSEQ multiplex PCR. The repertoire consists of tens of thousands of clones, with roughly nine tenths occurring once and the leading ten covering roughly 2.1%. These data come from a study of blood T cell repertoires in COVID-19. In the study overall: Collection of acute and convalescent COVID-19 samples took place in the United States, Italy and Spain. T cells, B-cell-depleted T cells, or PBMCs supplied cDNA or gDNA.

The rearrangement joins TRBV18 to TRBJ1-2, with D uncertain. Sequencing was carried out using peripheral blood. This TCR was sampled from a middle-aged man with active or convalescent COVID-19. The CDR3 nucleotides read TGTGCCAGCTCACCGGTCACATTGGCGGCTAACTATGGCTACACCTTC. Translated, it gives CASSPVTLAANYGYTF.